The 19 T cell receptor beta chains given below trace back to one sample, sequenced in a study of cytomegalovirus exposure and HLA in healthy donors. The PCR ran on 60 Vbeta and 13 Jbeta primers. Profiling relied on immunoSEQ multiplex PCR, and the TCRdb table lists in-frame clones only, not all of them. The data show around 61,000 clones, about 89% seen once. The sequencing input was PBMCs. These receptors were obtained from a young man in good health and CMV-seropositive.

The V gene is TRBV21-1, the J gene TRBJ1-1. TRBV21-1 is a pseudogene. This CDR3 contains 16 residues. The CDR3 reads CASSKGGGRGVLEAFF. The CDR3 nucleotides are TGTGCCAGCAGCAAAGGGGGAGGACGCGGGGTGCTTGAAGCTTTCTTT.

The chain is built from TRBV6-5 and TRBJ2-7; no clear D. The CDR3 covers 13 residues. The germline V gene has CDR1 MNHEY and CDR2 SVGAGI. V lost 6 bases to trimming and J lost 4 bases, with 13 bases between them. CDR3 sequence (DNA): TGTGCCAGCAGAAAGTTTGGCGGTTACGAGCAGTACTTC. Its protein product is CASRKFGGYEQYF.

This chain uses TRBV7-2 with TRBJ1-4; no firm D call. Germline V lookup: CDR1 SGHTA, CDR2 FQGNSA. The CDR3 covers 15 residues. V lost 1 base and J 5 bases, leaving 11 bases between the germline ends. The CDR3 bases are TGTGCCAGCAGCTTAGTGCCCGGACTAAATGAAAAACTGTTTTTT. Amino acid sequence: CASSLVPGLNEKLFF. Full variable domain (missing parts from reference TRBV7-2 and TRBJ1-4): GAGVSQSPSNKVTEKGKDVELRCDPISGHTALYWYRQSLGQGLEFLIYFQGNSAPDKSGLPSDRFSAERTGGSVSTLTIQRTQQEDSAVYLCASSLVPGLNEKLFFGSGTQLSVL.

This rearrangement joins TRBV7-8 to TRBJ1-3; D gene unclear. There are 14 residues in the CDR3. Trimming took off 5 bases at V and 0 bases at J, with 8 bases between the two ends. Germline CDR1 is SGHVS and CDR2 is FQNEAQ. The CDR3 sequence is CASSPIGSGNTIYF. The CDR3 nucleotides read TGTGCCAGCAGCCCGATCGGCTCTGGAAACACCATATATTTT.

V usage is TRBV10-3 and J usage is TRBJ1-5, with 7 bases identical to TRBD1. Germline loops: CDR1 ENHRY, CDR2 SYGVKD. The CDR3 is 14 residues long. Unmatched junction bases numbered 4, after V lost 4 bases and J lost 4 bases. The CDR3 DNA is TGTGCCATCAGTGCACAGGGGAGTAATCAGCCCCAGCATTTT. It specifies CAISAQGSNQPQHF.

This clone was detected only once. The chain employs TRBV10-3 and TRBJ2-7; D is possibly TRBD1 (6 bases). This CDR3 region has 14 residues. Germline CDR1 ENHRY, CDR2 SYGVKD. V was trimmed by 4 bases and J by 2 bases, leaving 12 bases between them. CDR3 sequence: CAISGAGATYEQYF. The CDR3 DNA reads as TGTGCCATCAGTGGAGCAGGGGCGACCTACGAGCAGTACTTC.

The V and J genes are TRBV5-1 and TRBJ1-1; tentative D call: TRBD1 (5 bases). Germline loops: CDR1 SGHRS, CDR2 YFSETQ. V was trimmed by 3 bases and J by 0 bases, leaving 21 bases between them. The CDR3 has 18 residues. The CDR3: CASSSHRFDLIMNTEAFF. DNA for the CDR3: TGCGCCAGCAGCTCTCACAGGTTCGACTTAATAATGAACACTGAAGCTTTCTTT. Drawing the rest from reference TRBV5-1 and TRBJ1-1, the complete variable domain is KAGVTQTPRYLIKTRGQQVTLSCSPISGHRSVSWYQQTPGQGLQFLFEYFSETQRNKGNFPGRFSGRQFSNSRSEMNVSTLELGDSALYLCASSSHRFDLIMNTEAFFGQGTRLTVV.

The V call is TRBV7-8, the J call TRBJ1-4; D remains ambiguous. The V gene lost 2 bases and the J gene lost 7 bases, with 14 bases spanning the gap. The CDR3 runs 15 residues. CDR1 and CDR2 from the germline V gene are SGHVS and FQNEAQ. The CDR3 is CASSLIVEDGEKLFF. The CDR3 coding sequence is TGTGCCAGCAGCTTAATAGTGGAGGACGGTGAAAAACTGTTTTTT.

The chain couples TRBV19 to TRBJ1-2; TRBD1 aligns across 7 bases. V lost 4 bases to trimming and J lost 2 bases; unmatched junction nucleotides: 1. This CDR3 has 13 amino acids. CDR1 and CDR2 (germline): LNHDA, SQIVND (reference sequence). The CDR3 DNA reads TGTGCCAGTAGTACGACAGGGAACTATGGCTACACCTTC. Translation gives CASSTTGNYGYTF.

The chain is built from TRBV19 and TRBJ2-2; 7 positions agree with TRBD1. The CDR3 covers 16 residues. Germline lookup yields CDR1 LNHDA and CDR2 SQIVND (reference sequence). Trimming cost V 5 bases and J 3 bases; bases outside gene matches: 9. This CDR3 reads CASSPPEQGYTGELFF. Here the CDR3 DNA reads TGTGCCAGTAGTCCCCCGGAACAGGGGTACACCGGGGAGCTGTTTTTT.

V gene TRBV6-5 combines with J gene TRBJ2-1, with 10 bases that match TRBD2. In germline, CDR1 is MNHEY, CDR2 SVGAGI. The CDR3 is made up of 15 amino acids. Unmatched junction bases numbered 8, after V lost 6 bases and J lost 6 bases. The CDR3 reads CASSYSGRRFNEQFF. DNA for the CDR3: TGTGCCAGCAGCTATAGCGGGAGGCGGTTCAATGAGCAGTTCTTC.

Here the CDR3 DNA reads TGTGCCAGCAGCTTTGTACCGGGACTCACCCCAGTTACGCAGTATTTT. Translating gives CASSFVPGLTPVTQYF. This chain joins TRBV7-9 and TRBJ2-3; D might be TRBD2 (6 bases). This CDR3 spans 16 amino acids. Germline lookup yields CDR1 SEHNR and CDR2 FQNEAQ (reference sequence). V shed 3 bases and J shed 8 bases, with 21 bases lying between them. Looking up the rest from reference TRBV7-9 and TRBJ2-3 gives the full variable domain: DTGVSQNPRHKITKRGQNVTFRCDPISEHNRLYWYRQTLGQGPEFLTYFQNEAQLEKSRLLSDRFSAERPKGSFSTLEIQRTEQGDSAMYLCASSFVPGLTPVTQYFGPGTRLTVL.

V gene TRBV9 combines with J gene TRBJ2-1; D may be TRBD2 (5 bases). The V gene's germline CDR1 is SGDLS and CDR2 YYNGEE. Trimming removed 2 bases at V and 6 bases at J, with 15 bases between. The CDR3 runs to 15 residues. The CDR3 here is CASSVGPGSGNEQFF. For the CDR3, the DNA is TGTGCCAGCAGCGTCGGCCCGGGAAGCGGCAATGAGCAGTTCTTC.

This clone was recorded only once. This chain uses TRBV7-9 with TRBJ2-5; D possibly corresponds to TRBD2 (5 bases). Germline CDR1 is SEHNR and CDR2 is FQNEAQ (reference sequence). CDR3 length: 14 residues. V was pared by 3 bases and J by 0 bases, with 8 bases between. CDR3 sequence (DNA): TGTGCCAGCAGCTTCTGGGAGAACCAAGAGACCCAGTACTTC. This sequence encodes CASSFWENQETQYF.

This chain links TRBV28 with TRBJ2-1, with 8 positions matching TRBD2. The J segment lost 5 bases and the V segment lost 6 bases, leaving 12 bases of the junction unmatched. The CDR3 has 16 residues. Germline V gene lookup returns CDR1 MDHEN and CDR2 SYDVKM. CDR3 in DNA: TGTGCCAGCAGCAGACACAGCGGGAGAGTCGACAATGAGCAGTTCTTC. As protein: CASSRHSGRVDNEQFF.

The CDR3 is CASSPLGGSNTGELFF. CDR3 sequence (DNA): TGCGCCAGCAGCCCGCTAGGAGGCTCGAACACCGGGGAGCTGTTTTTT. The chain uses TRBV5-1 and TRBJ2-2; D might be TRBD2 (5 bases). V gave up 4 bases and J gave up 0 bases, with 13 bases separating them. CDR1 and CDR2 (germline): SGHRS, YFSETQ. This CDR3 region has 16 residues. Supplemented by reference TRBV5-1 and TRBJ2-2, the full variable domain reads KAGVTQTPRYLIKTRGQQVTLSCSPISGHRSVSWYQQTPGQGLQFLFEYFSETQRNKGNFPGRFSGRQFSNSRSEMNVSTLELGDSALYLCASSPLGGSNTGELFFGEGSRLTVL.

The chain combines TRBV5-1 with TRBJ2-3, with a possible D match to TRBD2 (7 bases). Germline CDR1 reads SGHRS; CDR2 reads YFSETQ. V was pared by 4 bases and J by 4 bases, with 22 bases between. The CDR3 covers 17 residues. DNA of the CDR3: TGCGCCAGCAGCCCCTCCATCACCGGAGGGGGGGCAGATACGCAGTATTTT. The encoded protein is CASSPSITGGGADTQYF. Variable domain in full (rest from reference TRBV5-1 and TRBJ2-3): KAGVTQTPRYLIKTRGQQVTLSCSPISGHRSVSWYQQTPGQGLQFLFEYFSETQRNKGNFPGRFSGRQFSNSRSEMNVSTLELGDSALYLCASSPSITGGGADTQYFGPGTRLTVL.

The rearrangement links TRBV5-1 to TRBJ2-7, with a possible D match to TRBD1 (5 bases). Deletions cut 0 bases from V and 3 bases from J, with 13 bases between. Germline assignment: CDR1 SGHRS and CDR2 YFSETQ. The length of the CDR3 is 15 residues. The DNA of the CDR3 is TGCGCCAGCAGCTTGGGGGCAGGGAATAGCTACGAGCAGTACTTC. Protein sequence: CASSLGAGNSYEQYF.

The rearrangement joins TRBV25-1 to TRBJ1-2; D unclear. This CDR3 spans 11 amino acids. Trimming left V 5 bases short and J 4 bases short, with 5 bases between. Germline V gene lookup returns CDR1 MGHDK and CDR2 SYGVNS. CDR3 nucleotides: TGTGCCAGCAGTCGCGGCTATGGCTACACCTTC. Translated: CASSRGYGYTF.